This TCR beta chain stems from a study of CD8 T cells in Susac syndrome. Random hexamers served to reverse transcribe roughly 0.5 to 1 ug RNA. The authors amplified TCR beta CDR3 across 54 Vbeta and 13 Jbeta using immunoSEQ multiplex PCR. TCRdb fed the immunoSEQ multiplex PCR reads into MiXCR, producing one record per CDR3 protein. Altogether roughly 150,000 distinct CDR3 sequences are present, 95% being singletons, with the ten largest covering around 0.15%. CDR1 is WNHNN and CDR2 is SYGVQD in the germline V gene (reference sequence). Trimming pared 2 bases from V and 13 bases from J, leaving 15 bases between. CDR3 length: 13 residues.

The sequenced sample was CD8+ T cells from PBMCs. The chain joins TRBV10-1 to TRBJ2-4; weak D call: TRBD2 (6 bases). This TCR was recovered from a human donor with multiple sclerosis. The CDR3 DNA sequence: TGCGCCAGCAGTGAGGTTGCGGGGTCCTTACAGTACTTC. Its translation is CASSEVAGSLQYF.